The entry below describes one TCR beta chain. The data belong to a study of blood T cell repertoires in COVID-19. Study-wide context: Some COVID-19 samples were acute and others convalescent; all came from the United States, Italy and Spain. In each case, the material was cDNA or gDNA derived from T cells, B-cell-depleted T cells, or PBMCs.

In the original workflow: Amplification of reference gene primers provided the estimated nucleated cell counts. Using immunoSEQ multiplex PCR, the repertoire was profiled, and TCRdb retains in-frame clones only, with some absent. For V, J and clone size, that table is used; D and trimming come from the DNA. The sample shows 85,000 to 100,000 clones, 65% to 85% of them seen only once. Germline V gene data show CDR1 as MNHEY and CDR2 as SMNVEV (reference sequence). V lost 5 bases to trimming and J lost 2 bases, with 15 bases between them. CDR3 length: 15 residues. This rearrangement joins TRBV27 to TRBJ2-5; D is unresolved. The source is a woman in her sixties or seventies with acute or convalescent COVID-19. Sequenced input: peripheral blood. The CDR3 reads CASSVRLGKQETQYF. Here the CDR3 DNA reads TGTGCCAGCAGTGTCCGACTCGGAAAGCAAGAGACCCAGTACTTC.